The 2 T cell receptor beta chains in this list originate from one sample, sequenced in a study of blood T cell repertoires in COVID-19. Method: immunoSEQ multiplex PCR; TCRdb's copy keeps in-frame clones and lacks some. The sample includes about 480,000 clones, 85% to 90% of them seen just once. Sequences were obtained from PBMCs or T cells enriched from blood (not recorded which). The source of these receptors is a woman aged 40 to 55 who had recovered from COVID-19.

The chain's CDR3 is CASRGLGTVNYGYTF. As DNA, the CDR3 is TGTGCCAGCAGGGGCCTTGGGACAGTAAACTATGGCTACACCTTC. The chain joins TRBV25-1 to TRBJ1-2, with 7 bases matching TRBD1. The CDR3 length is 15 residues. The ends lost 6 bases at V and 2 bases at J; junction bases unmatched: 9. Germline V lookup: CDR1 MGHDK, CDR2 SYGVNS.

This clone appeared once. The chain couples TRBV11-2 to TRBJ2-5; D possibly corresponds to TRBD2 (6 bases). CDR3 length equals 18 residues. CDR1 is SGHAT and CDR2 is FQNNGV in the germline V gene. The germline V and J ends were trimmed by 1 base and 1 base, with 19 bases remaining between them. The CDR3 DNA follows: TGTGCCAGCAGCTTAGGACGTATGGGACTGCCGACCCAAGAGACCCAGTACTTC. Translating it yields CASSLGRMGLPTQETQYF. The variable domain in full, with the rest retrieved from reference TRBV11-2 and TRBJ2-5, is EAGVAQSPRYKIIEKRQSVAFWCNPISGHATLYWYQQILGQGPKLLIQFQNNGVVDDSQLPKDRFSAERLKGVDSTLKIQPAKLEDSAVYLCASSLGRMGLPTQETQYFGPGTRLLVL.